The 24 T cell receptor beta chains in this list originate from one sample, sequenced in a study of patients and donors after allogeneic stem cell transplantation (dated by TCRdb to the early 2020s). Library generation was performed with RT-PCR. The listed sequencing device is NextSeq 550. TCRdb reprocessed the public reads (quality trimming at Q25 with fastp, clone calling with MiXCR) and kept in-frame beta chains. Rows with a matching CDR3 protein are joined into one entry that keeps the most common DNA and genes. Recorded for this sample are about 210,000 distinct CDR3 sequences; roughly two fifths of them occurred a single time. In total, the top ten clones hold roughly 10% of the sample. Sequenced input: blood, either unsorted or a sorted T cell fraction (not recorded which). Every receptor here comes from a human donor who was either an allogeneic HSCT recipient or a stem cell or donor lymphocyte infusion donor (not recorded which). It is not recorded whose cells these are; they may come from a transplant donor.

This clonotype was found a few times. CDR3 protein: CASSYTGSAAFF. The CDR3 region has the DNA TGTGCCAGCAGCTACACTGGCAGCGCAGCTTTCTTT. The gene calls are TRBV6-5 and TRBJ1-1, with D unresolved. Looked up from germline, CDR1 is MNHEY and CDR2 is SVGAGI. The CDR3 contains 12 residues. V lost 6 bases and J 10 bases, leaving 15 bases between the germline ends.

This clonotype was recorded a few times. The rearrangement links TRBV27 to TRBJ1-5, with D uncertain. Looked up from germline, CDR1 is MNHEY and CDR2 is SMNVEV (reference sequence). The CDR3 is made up of 12 amino acids. With 6 bases removed from V and 6 bases from J, the gap between germline ends came to 9 bases. CDR3 DNA: TGTGCCAGCAGCTCAGGCGTTCAGCCCCAGCATTTT. This encodes CASSSGVQPQHF.

This clonotype has just a few counts. The rearrangement joins TRBV27 to TRBJ1-2, with D perhaps TRBD1 (6 bases). Germline CDR1 is MNHEY and CDR2 is SMNVEV (reference sequence). Trimming removed 8 bases from V and 3 bases from J, with 19 bases in between. CDR3 length equals 15 residues. DNA of the CDR3: TGTGCCAGCGGGCGTCCAGGGGTCGTGGACTATGGCTACACCTTC. This encodes CASGRPGVVDYGYTF.

This chain uses TRBV5-1 with TRBJ1-1, with 8 bases identical to TRBD1. The length of the CDR3 is 13 residues. Trimming took 3 bases from V and 4 from J; bases not matched to a gene: 2. Germline V CDR1 and CDR2: SGHRS, YFSETQ. In nucleotides, the CDR3 is TGCGCCAGCAGCTATGACAGGGGCACTGAAGCTTTCTTT. Its translation is CASSYDRGTEAFF.

Concerning this clonotype: One end of the junction does not line up with germline, which may come from a read error. This chain joins TRBV4-3 and TRBJ2-5, with D unresolved. The CDR3 is made up of 14 amino acids. Per the germline V gene, CDR1 is LGHNA and CDR2 is YSLEER. CDR3 coding DNA: TGCGCCAGCAGCCAAGCGGTGTACCAAGAGACCGAGTACTTC. This gives the protein CASSQAVYQETEYF.

This clonotype was observed a few times. V and J are TRBV25-1 and TRBJ1-6; D is undetermined. Per germline, CDR1 MGHDK and CDR2 SYGVNS. The CDR3 covers 12 residues. Trimming took off 6 bases at V and 9 bases at J, with 9 bases between the two ends. The CDR3 loop is CASRRRGSPLHF. DNA for the CDR3: TGTGCCAGCAGGCGGCGGGGTTCACCCCTCCACTTT.

Turning to this clonotype: Mismatch with germline at one junction end may stem from a read error. This chain connects TRBV5-1 to TRBJ2-2; 7 nucleotides match TRBD2. The CDR3 spans 16 residues. CDR1 and CDR2 (germline): SGHRS, YFSETQ. In nucleotides, the CDR3 is TGCGCCAGCAGCTTGGCTCTAGCGGACAACAACGGGGAGCTGTTTTTT. Translation gives CASSLALADNNGELFF.

This clonotype was seen repeatedly, ten times or more. The chain's CDR3 is CASSQAGVDTQYF. The CDR3 nucleotides are TGTGCCAGCAGCCAAGCAGGGGTAGATACGCAGTATTTT. This chain uses TRBV4-2 with TRBJ2-3, with D possibly being TRBD1 (6 bases). This CDR3 spans 13 amino acids. Germline values: CDR1 LGHNA, CDR2 YNFKEQ. Trimming shortened V by 1 base and J by 5 bases, and 7 bases separated the two germline ends.

This rearrangement joins TRBV9 to TRBJ2-3, with D hard to call. The CDR3 has 15 amino acids. V was cut by 2 bases and J by 3 bases, with 13 bases left in between. Germline-derived CDR1 and CDR2 are SGDLS and YYNGEE. In DNA, the CDR3 is TGTGCCAGCAGCGTCGGAAACAGTCTAACAGATACGCAGTATTTT. It encodes CASSVGNSLTDTQYF.

This clonotype came up a few times. This rearrangement joins TRBV28 to TRBJ1-2; 8 bases map to TRBD1. Losses at the gene ends were 7 bases for V and 9 bases for J; bases not matched to a gene: 10. The CDR3 contains 13 residues. The V gene's germline CDR1 is MDHEN and CDR2 SYDVKM. This CDR3 is CASTSGQGASYTF. In DNA, the CDR3 is TGTGCCAGCACATCAGGGCAGGGGGCGAGCTACACCTTC.

This clonotype showed up many times. As DNA, the CDR3 is TGTGCCAGCAGTTTTACGAACAGGGCAAAGGATGGCTACACCTTC. It codes for CASSFTNRAKDGYTF. This chain links TRBV12-3 or TRBV12-4 with TRBJ1-2, with a tentative D call TRBD1 (6 bases). The CDR3 is made up of 15 amino acids. With 3 bases removed from V and 6 bases from J, the gap between germline ends came to 17 bases.

This clonotype was seen only a few times. J is TRBJ1-2 and V is TRBV10-3; 9 bases fit TRBD1. CDR1 ENHRY and CDR2 SYGVKD come from the germline V gene. CDR3 length: 14 residues. Germline trimming cut 6 bases from V and 3 bases from J; bases unmatched to any gene: 5. CDR3 in DNA: TGTGCCATCAGGAGGGACAGGGTGGACTATGGCTACACCTTC. Translated, it gives CAIRRDRVDYGYTF.

V and J are TRBV9 and TRBJ2-2, with D uncertain. CDR1 is SGDLS, CDR2 YYNGEE, per germline. Between the trimmed V and J ends, which lost 0 bases and 2 bases, there was a span of 11 bases. The CDR3 consists of 16 residues. The CDR3 bases are TGTGCCAGCAGCGTAGCTTGGGTTTTCAACACCGGGGAGCTGTTTTTT. This sequence encodes CASSVAWVFNTGELFF.

This clonotype was observed a handful of times. This chain joins TRBV5-6 and TRBJ1-2; D is unclear. Germline CDR1 reads SGHDT; CDR2 reads YYEEEE. V lost 2 bases, J lost 3 bases, and 11 bases lay in between. The CDR3 is 14 residues long. CDR3 bases: TGTGCCAGCAGCTTTACCTTTTCCTACTATGGCTACACCTTC. Its protein product is CASSFTFSYYGYTF.

This clonotype turned up a few times. The V and J genes are TRBV28 and TRBJ2-3, with a possible D match to TRBD1 (6 bases). V dropped 5 bases and J dropped 2 bases, with 17 bases sitting between them. Germline CDR1 and CDR2: MDHEN and SYDVKM. The CDR3 runs 16 residues. CDR3 coding DNA: TGTGCCAGCAGTCCGACAGGAAGGGCCTTCACAGATACGCAGTATTTT. Protein: CASSPTGRAFTDTQYF.

This clonotype was observed at least ten times. The V and J genes are TRBV5-1 and TRBJ1-2, with a tentative D call TRBD1 (6 bases). Trimming shortened V by 0 bases and J by 4 bases, and 10 bases separated the two germline ends. Germline V CDR1 and CDR2: SGHRS, YFSETQ. The CDR3 extends over 14 amino acids. CDR3 amino acids: CASSLAQGGYGYTF. The CDR3 region has the DNA TGCGCCAGCAGCTTGGCACAGGGCGGCTATGGCTACACCTTC.

In its sample, this clonotype was seen a few times. V and J are TRBV11-2 and TRBJ1-5; D not certain. This CDR3 contains 13 residues. The germline V gene encodes CDR1 SGHAT and CDR2 FQNNGV. V lost 0 bases and J 6 bases, leaving 6 bases between the germline ends. In DNA, the CDR3 is TGTGCCAGCAGCTTAGAAGGGAGTCAGCCCCAGCATTTT. This codes for CASSLEGSQPQHF. The variable domain in full, with the rest retrieved from reference TRBV11-2 and TRBJ1-5, is EAGVAQSPRYKIIEKRQSVAFWCNPISGHATLYWYQQILGQGPKLLIQFQNNGVVDDSQLPKDRFSAERLKGVDSTLKIQPAKLEDSAVYLCASSLEGSQPQHFGDGTRLSIL.

Turning to this clonotype: The junction and the germline gene differ at one end; a read error may be behind it. The chain has TRBV5-1 and TRBJ1-4; maybe TRBD1 (5 bases). Looked up from germline, CDR1 is SGHRS and CDR2 is YFSETQ. The CDR3 runs to 15 residues. The CDR3 DNA sequence: TGCGCCAGCAGCTCAAAACAGGAAGCTAATGGAAAACTGTTTTTT. Its translation is CASSSKQEANGKLFF.

V gene TRBV20-1 combines with J gene TRBJ1-2; D uncertain. The CDR3 has 12 amino acids. V lost 2 bases to trimming and J lost 4 bases, with 8 bases between them. Per the germline V gene, CDR1 is DFQATT and CDR2 is SNEGSKA (reference sequence). The CDR3 sequence is CSARNRVYGYTF. In DNA form, the CDR3 reads TGCAGTGCTAGAAACCGGGTCTATGGCTACACCTTC.

This clonotype showed up just once. V gene TRBV29-1 combines with J gene TRBJ1-1, with a possible D match to TRBD1 (5 bases). The CDR3 totals 10 residues. V lost 3 bases to trimming and J lost 9 bases, with 8 bases between them. The V gene's germline CDR1 is SQVTM and CDR2 ANQGSEA. The CDR3 DNA reads TGCAGCGTTGAGGGGCAACAAGCTTTCTTT. Residues: CSVEGQQAFF.

CDR3 nucleotides: TGTGCCACTACAAGGGCGGGGAGCACAGATACGCAGTATTTT. Protein sequence: CATTRAGSTDTQYF. The V call is TRBV7-2, the J call TRBJ2-3, with D maybe TRBD2 (6 bases). Trimming cost V 10 bases and J 0 bases, with 14 bases left between them. The germline gives CDR1 SGHTA, CDR2 FQGNSA. The CDR3 has 14 residues.

The rearrangement uses TRBV10-3 and TRBJ1-6; tentatively, D is TRBD1 (6 bases). Trimming took 3 bases from V and 9 from J, leaving 12 bases between them. Germline V CDR1 and CDR2: ENHRY, SYGVKD. The CDR3 contains 14 residues. CDR3 nucleotide sequence: TGTGCCATCAGTGATAGGAGGGACACTTCACCCCTCCACTTT. It specifies CAISDRRDTSPLHF.

This rearrangement joins TRBV12-3 or TRBV12-4 to TRBJ1-2; D may be TRBD1 (6 bases). The CDR3 is 15 amino acids. Trimming removed 3 bases from V and 4 bases from J, with 15 bases in between. The DNA of the CDR3 is TGTGCCAGCAGTTTGGATCGGGGGCGCGTCTATGGCTACACCTTC. Residues: CASSLDRGRVYGYTF.

The chain uses TRBV12-3 or TRBV12-4 and TRBJ1-1; D remains ambiguous. The CDR3 sequence is 14 residues long. V was pared by 7 bases and J by 2 bases, with 14 bases between. CDR3 in DNA: TGTGCCAGCACTTTTTACGGCGCCAACACTGAAGCTTTCTTT. It is translated as CASTFYGANTEAFF.